These 24 T cell receptor beta chains came from one sample sequenced in a study of sequential checkpoint blockade in melanoma. Stated treatment: randomized to nivolumab then ipilimumab (arm A) or the reverse (arm B). TCRdb keeps only in-frame clones here, not all; method: immunoSEQ multiplex PCR. This repertoire shows 40,000 or so clones, 30% to 35% found once; its top ten account for 1.6%. Sequenced material: tumor tissue (inferred from file names), taken from a patient given nivolumab and ipilimumab in sequence. These receptors were collected from a human donor with melanoma.

This clone was detected many times. V is TRBV11-3 and J is TRBJ2-5; perhaps TRBD2 as D (5 bases). Germline lookup yields CDR1 SGHNT and CDR2 YENEEA. The CDR3 length is 14 residues. V was clipped by 6 bases and J by 2 bases, with 13 bases between them. CDR3 sequence reads: CASSQDGVQETQYF. The DNA of the CDR3 is TGTGCCAGCAGTCAAGACGGGGTGCAAGAGACCCAGTACTTC.

The chain combines TRBV5-1 with TRBJ1-2, with 9 bases matching TRBD1. Germline CDR1 is SGHRS and CDR2 is YFSETQ. The CDR3 is 14 amino acids. V was clipped by 0 bases and J by 6 bases; unmatched bases: 3. The CDR3 loop reads CASSLGDREDGYTF. CDR3 bases: TGCGCCAGCAGCTTGGGGGACAGGGAGGATGGCTACACCTTC.

This clone was seen more than once but under ten times. The chain is built from TRBV7-1 and TRBJ1-5, with D hard to call. TRBV7-1 qualifies as an ORF whose function is uncertain. V was cut by 4 bases and J by 4 bases, with 8 bases left in between. This CDR3 is built from 13 residues. The CDR3: CASSWEGNQPQHF. The CDR3 DNA is TGTGCCAGCAGCTGGGAGGGAAATCAGCCCCAGCATTTT.

In its sample, this clone was seen a few times. The V call is TRBV4-1, the J call TRBJ2-7, with D unresolved. Germline loops: CDR1 MGHRA, CDR2 YSYEKL. Trimming took 1 base from V and 2 from J, leaving 6 bases between them. The CDR3 runs to 13 residues. The CDR3 here is CASSQVLTYEQYF. CDR3 nucleotides: TGCGCCAGCAGCCAAGTTCTCACCTACGAGCAGTACTTC.

Written as DNA, the CDR3 is TGTGCCAGTAGGTACCAGGCGGGGGCCGTAGATACGCAGTATTTT. Residues: CASRYQAGAVDTQYF. V gene TRBV19 combines with J gene TRBJ2-3; a weak D match, TRBD2 (7 bases). The V end lost 6 bases, the J end lost 5 bases, and 18 bases lay between the germline ends. The CDR3 is 15 residues long. CDR1 LNHDA and CDR2 SQIVND come from the germline V gene (reference sequence).

This rearrangement joins TRBV29-1 to TRBJ1-4; perhaps TRBD1 as D (5 bases). Germline V gene sequence: CDR1 SQVTM, CDR2 ANQGSEA. The CDR3 runs to 14 residues. Between the trimmed V and J ends, which lost 3 bases and 6 bases, there was a span of 14 bases. The CDR3 sequence is CSVEGVGVDEKLFF. CDR3 sequence (DNA): TGCAGCGTTGAGGGGGTAGGAGTAGATGAAAAACTGTTTTTT.

The chain employs TRBV19 and TRBJ1-5, with 7 nucleotides matching TRBD1. This CDR3 has 19 amino acids. Trimming cost V 3 bases and J 0 bases; bases outside gene matches: 14. CDR1 is LNHDA and CDR2 is SQIVND in the germline V gene (reference sequence). As DNA, the CDR3 is TGTGCCAGTAGTATGGTGAGGGGGCCCACTAAATATAGCAATCAGCCCCAGCATTTT. This encodes CASSMVRGPTKYSNQPQHF.

This clone appeared a few times. V and J are TRBV9 and TRBJ1-2, with D perhaps matching TRBD1 (6 bases). Germline values: CDR1 SGDLS, CDR2 YYNGEE. With 4 bases removed from V and 4 bases from J, the gap between germline ends came to 11 bases. This CDR3 is built from 13 residues. CDR3 sequence reads: CASSPTGTYGYTF. The DNA for the CDR3 is TGTGCCAGCAGCCCCACAGGGACCTATGGCTACACCTTC.

J is TRBJ2-5 and V is TRBV18, with 9 positions matching TRBD1. Germline trimming cut 3 bases from V and 5 bases from J; bases unmatched to any gene: 4. This CDR3 spans 14 amino acids. From germline, CDR1 is KGHSH and CDR2 LQKENI. This CDR3 reads CASSPGQGKETQYF. The CDR3 DNA follows: TGTGCCAGCTCACCGGGACAGGGAAAGGAGACCCAGTACTTC.

This sequence joins TRBV11-3 and TRBJ2-3; 7 nucleotides align to TRBD2. Looked up from germline, CDR1 is SGHNT and CDR2 is YENEEA. The CDR3 contains 17 residues. After removal of 0 bases from V and 2 bases from J, the junction contained 8 bases not matched to a gene. CDR3 residues: CASSLEASGEFTDTQYF. Here the CDR3 DNA reads TGTGCCAGCAGCTTAGAAGCGAGCGGGGAGTTCACAGATACGCAGTATTTT.

This clone appeared a few times. The genes are TRBV11-3 and TRBJ2-7, with 9 bases aligning to TRBD1. The CDR3 loop spans 15 amino acids. Germline values: CDR1 SGHNT, CDR2 YENEEA. V shed 5 bases and J 4 bases; nucleotides not matched to a gene: 9. CDR3 protein: CASSTLQGARYEQYF. The CDR3 DNA reads TGTGCCAGCAGCACCTTACAGGGGGCGCGTTACGAGCAGTACTTC.

This sequence joins TRBV29-1 and TRBJ2-1, with D possibly TRBD1 on 5 matching bases. The CDR3 covers 12 residues. Germline-derived CDR1 and CDR2 are SQVTM and ANQGSEA. The germline V and J ends were trimmed by 4 bases and 5 bases, with 9 bases remaining between them. The CDR3 loop is CSVVIGDNEQFF. CDR3 DNA sequence: TGCAGCGTTGTAATAGGGGACAATGAGCAGTTCTTC.

This clone was observed a handful of times. The V and J genes are TRBV6-8 and TRBJ2-3, with D unclear. Germline CDR1 MNHGY, CDR2 SAAAGT. Trimming removed 5 bases from V and 6 bases from J, with 12 bases in between. The CDR3 runs 13 residues. The CDR3 DNA sequence: TGTGCCAGCAGTCCATGGGGTGTGGATACGCAGTATTTT. Amino acids: CASSPWGVDTQYF.

The chain couples TRBV6-1 to TRBJ1-2; D is unclear. V shed 1 base and J shed 8 bases, with 8 bases lying between them. This CDR3 spans 12 amino acids. Germline values: CDR1 MNHNS, CDR2 SASEGT. The CDR3: CASSEVGKGYTF. In DNA, the CDR3 is TGTGCCAGCAGTGAAGTGGGGAAAGGCTACACCTTC.

This clone appeared a single time. The chain links TRBV10-2 to TRBJ2-1; D is unresolved. V lost 5 bases and J lost 10, with 12 bases in between. Per the germline V gene, CDR1 is WSHSY and CDR2 is SAAADI. The CDR3 length is 12 residues. The CDR3 DNA sequence: TGCGCCAGCAGTCCCACTTTGGGAGAGCAGTTCTTC. It specifies CASSPTLGEQFF.

This chain joins TRBV30 and TRBJ1-2; weak D call: TRBD1 (6 bases). This CDR3 has 13 amino acids. Per the germline V gene, CDR1 is GTSNPN and CDR2 is SVGIG (reference sequence). V lost 2 bases, J lost 3 bases, and 10 bases lay in between. Written as DNA, the CDR3 is TGTGCCTGGAGTCGGGACACCTACTATGGCTACACCTTC. Protein product: CAWSRDTYYGYTF.

The V and J genes are TRBV5-1 and TRBJ1-2; TRBD1 matches at 8 bases. This CDR3 has 14 residues. V was pared by 4 bases and J by 3 bases, with 5 bases of the junction left unmatched. Germline V gene sequence: CDR1 SGHRS, CDR2 YFSETQ. The CDR3: CASSADRGDYGYTF. DNA of the CDR3: TGCGCCAGCAGCGCTGACAGGGGTGACTATGGCTACACCTTC.

The V and J genes are TRBV11-3 and TRBJ1-5, with D possibly matching TRBD1 (5 bases). There are 14 residues in the CDR3. Trimming pared 3 bases from V and 7 bases from J, leaving 13 bases between. Germline V gene data show CDR1 as SGHNT and CDR2 as YENEEA. For the CDR3, the DNA is TGTGCCAGCAGCTTCGGGGGTCTAAGGCAGCCCCAGCATTTT. It translates to CASSFGGLRQPQHF.

The chain links TRBV2 to TRBJ2-2; TRBD1 is a possible D gene (5 bases). Trimming removed 4 bases from V and 4 bases from J, with 13 bases in between. This CDR3 is 15 amino acids long. Germline assignment: CDR1 SNHLY and CDR2 FYNNEI. The CDR3 sequence is CASSAMWQGTGELFF. The DNA of the CDR3 is TGTGCCAGCAGTGCGATGTGGCAGGGCACCGGGGAGCTGTTTTTT. The variable domain in full, with the rest retrieved from reference TRBV2 and TRBJ2-2, is EPEVTQTPSHQVTQMGQEVILRCVPISNHLYFYWYRQILGQKVEFLVSFYNNEISEKSEIFDDQFSVERPDGSNFTLKIRSTKLEDSAMYFCASSAMWQGTGELFFGEGSRLTVL.

The rearrangement links TRBV6-8 to TRBJ2-2, with D possibly matching TRBD1 (6 bases). Germline-derived CDR1 and CDR2 are MNHGY and SAAAGT. Trimming shortened V by 7 bases and J by 4 bases, and 16 bases separated the two germline ends. The CDR3 totals 15 residues. The CDR3 loop is CASTLGQSSTGELFF. Written as DNA, the CDR3 is TGTGCCAGCACCCTGGGACAATCCTCCACCGGGGAGCTGTTTTTT.

The chain joins TRBV5-1 to TRBJ2-7; 11 positions agree with TRBD1. Germline-derived CDR1 and CDR2 are SGHRS and YFSETQ. The CDR3 covers 15 residues. Trimming cost V 5 bases and J 6 bases; bases outside gene matches: 10. CDR3 bases: TGCGCCAGCAGTCAAATAGGACAGGGGGCTAGCGAGCAGTACTTC. Translated: CASSQIGQGASEQYF.

The chain links TRBV2 to TRBJ2-1; 8 bases line up with TRBD2. The ends lost 3 bases at V and 6 bases at J; junction bases unmatched: 7. Germline V CDR1 and CDR2: SNHLY, FYNNEI. There are 15 residues in the CDR3. CDR3 loop: CASSEAGGSGNEQFF. Written as DNA, the CDR3 is TGTGCCAGCAGTGAGGCGGGAGGATCGGGCAATGAGCAGTTCTTC.

This clone was picked up a small number of times. The CDR3 reads CASSLDRGQGFGYTF. CDR3 DNA: TGTGCCAGCAGCTTAGATAGGGGACAGGGGTTTGGCTACACCTTC. The chain recombines TRBV11-3 with TRBJ1-2; 10 bases are a match to TRBD1. Germline assignment: CDR1 SGHNT and CDR2 YENEEA. The CDR3 is made up of 15 amino acids. Trimming at V came to 0 bases and at J to 7 bases, leaving 5 bases not matched to a gene.

This sequence joins TRBV11-3 and TRBJ1-3; D gene ambiguous. The CDR3 runs to 16 residues. The V gene's germline CDR1 is SGHNT and CDR2 YENEEA. The V gene lost 7 bases and the J gene lost 0 bases, with 16 bases spanning the gap. The CDR3: CASTDAEFFSGNTIYF. CDR3 bases: TGTGCCAGCACTGATGCAGAGTTTTTCTCTGGAAACACCATATATTTT.